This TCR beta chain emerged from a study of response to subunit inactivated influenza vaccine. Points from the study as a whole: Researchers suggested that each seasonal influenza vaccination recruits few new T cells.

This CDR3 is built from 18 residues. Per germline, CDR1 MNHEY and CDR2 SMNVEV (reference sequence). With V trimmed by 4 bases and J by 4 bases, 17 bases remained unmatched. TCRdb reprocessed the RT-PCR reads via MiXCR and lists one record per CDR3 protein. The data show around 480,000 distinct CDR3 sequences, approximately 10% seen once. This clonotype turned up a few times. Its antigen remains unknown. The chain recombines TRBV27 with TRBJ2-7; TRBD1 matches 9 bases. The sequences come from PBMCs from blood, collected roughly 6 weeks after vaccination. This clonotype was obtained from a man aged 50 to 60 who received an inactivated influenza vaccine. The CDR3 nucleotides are TGTGCCAGCAGTTCTTTGAGTACCAACAGGGGGCAGAGGTACGAGCAGTACTTC. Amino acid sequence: CASSSLSTNRGQRYEQYF.